Following are 32 T cell receptor beta chains from one sample sequenced in a study of T cells in Graves' hyperthyroidism and ophthalmopathy. Regions amplified from RNA transcripts were the TCR beta CDR3 regions. When the TCR CDR3 underwent first-round RT-PCR, the HTBI primer set was used. One entry per CDR3 protein results from TCRdb running MiXCR on the multiplex PCR reads. The sample includes about 500,000 distinct CDR3 sequences, 15% to 20% of them seen just once. Sequencing input: blood. The receptor source for this set is a woman younger than 30 with Graves' ophthalmopathy.

This clonotype was seen more than once but under ten times. The chain couples TRBV6-1 to TRBJ1-3, with D possibly TRBD1 on 5 matching bases. Germline CDR1 is MNHNS and CDR2 is SASEGT. The CDR3 runs to 13 residues. V lost 8 bases, J lost 0 bases, and 8 bases lay in between. The CDR3 region has the DNA TGTGCCAGCGGGGCGTTCTCTGGAAACACCATATATTTT. It codes for CASGAFSGNTIYF.

A few counts support this clonotype. V gene TRBV12-3 or TRBV12-4 combines with J gene TRBJ1-4, with 9 nucleotides matching TRBD1. V lost 8 bases and J lost 7; bases outside the gene matches: 17. The CDR3 spans 17 residues. The CDR3 sequence: CASSPGVVRQGGEKLFF. CDR3 in DNA: TGTGCCAGCTCCCCGGGGGTTGTGAGACAGGGGGGTGAAAAACTGTTTTTT.

Many counts were recorded for this clonotype. The chain is built from TRBV4-1 and TRBJ2-3, with D perhaps matching TRBD1 or TRBD2 (5 bases each). The V end lost 1 base, the J end lost 5 bases, and 13 bases lay between the germline ends. Germline CDR1 is MGHRA and CDR2 is YSYEKL. The CDR3 has 15 amino acids. CDR3 residues: CASSQVGVPQDTQYF. CDR3 DNA sequence: TGCGCCAGCAGCCAAGTGGGGGTTCCCCAAGATACGCAGTATTTT.

This clonotype was observed many times. This chain joins TRBV28 and TRBJ1-2, with D possibly TRBD1 on 6 matching bases. Germline CDR1 reads MDHEN; CDR2 reads SYDVKM. The CDR3 has 17 residues. Trimming removed 6 bases from V and 0 bases from J, with 20 bases in between. CDR3 protein: CASSWARGSEANYGYTF. The CDR3 coding sequence is TGTGCCAGCAGCTGGGCGAGGGGGTCCGAAGCTAACTATGGCTACACCTTC.

This clonotype was seen ten or more times. This chain joins TRBV27 and TRBJ2-5; 14 bases line up with TRBD2. The length of the CDR3 is 16 residues. Germline V lookup: CDR1 MNHEY, CDR2 SMNVEV (reference sequence). Trimming removed 3 bases from V and 3 bases from J; junction bases left unmatched: 3. The CDR3 reads CASSLTSGGAEETQYF. The CDR3, as DNA: TGTGCCAGCAGTTTGACTAGCGGGGGGGCTGAAGAGACCCAGTACTTC.

This chain joins TRBV4-1 and TRBJ2-7; 9 nucleotides line up with TRBD2. Germline CDR1 and CDR2: MGHRA and YSYEKL. V was pared by 0 bases and J by 3 bases, with 6 bases of the junction left unmatched. The length of the CDR3 is 16 residues. The CDR3, as DNA: TGCGCCAGCAGCCAAGATCTGCTAGCGGGAAGCTACGAGCAGTACTTC. Amino acids: CASSQDLLAGSYEQYF.

The gene calls are TRBV20-1 and TRBJ1-2; 8 bases match TRBD1. Losses at the gene ends were 5 bases for V and 4 bases for J; bases not matched to a gene: 6. Germline V CDR1 and CDR2: DFQATT, SNEGSKA (reference sequence). There are 13 residues in the CDR3. The CDR3 DNA sequence: TGCAGTGCTGTGGACAGGGAAGGCTATGGCTACACCTTC. The encoded protein is CSAVDREGYGYTF.

The CDR3 sequence: CASSSRTSGKNEQFF. CDR3 DNA: TGTGCCAGCAGTTCCAGGACTAGCGGGAAAAATGAGCAGTTCTTC. The J gene is TRBJ2-1, the V gene TRBV27; TRBD2 matches at 12 bases. The CDR3 is made up of 15 amino acids. The V gene end was trimmed by 4 bases and the J gene end by 7 bases; junction bases not matched to a gene: 5. Germline CDR1 MNHEY, CDR2 SMNVEV (reference sequence).

J is TRBJ2-3 and V is TRBV7-2; 12 bases fit TRBD2. Germline-derived CDR1 and CDR2 are SGHTA and FQGNSA. V lost 7 bases and J lost 1; bases outside the gene matches: 3. This CDR3 region has 15 residues. The CDR3 sequence: CASTLAGGGTDTQYF. The CDR3 DNA follows: TGTGCCAGCACCCTAGCGGGGGGGGGCACAGATACGCAGTATTTT.

This clonotype was picked up a small number of times. The chain uses TRBV24-1 and TRBJ1-2; D is uncertain. Germline V gene sequence: CDR1 KGHDR, CDR2 SFDVKD. Trimming removed 2 bases at V and 2 bases at J, with 5 bases between. The CDR3 runs 13 residues. CDR3 nucleotide sequence: TGTGCCACCAGTGATTCCCTAAACTATGGCTACACCTTC. This translates into CATSDSLNYGYTF.

Only one count was recorded for this clonotype. The CDR3 nucleotides read TGCGCCAGCAGCCAAGCCCGGGACACGGATGAAAAACTGTTTTTT. It encodes CASSQARDTDEKLFF. The V call is TRBV4-1, the J call TRBJ1-4; perhaps TRBD1 as D (6 bases). This CDR3 region has 15 residues. CDR1 MGHRA and CDR2 YSYEKL come from the germline V gene. Between the trimmed V and J ends, which lost 1 base and 6 bases, there was a span of 12 bases.

This clonotype was detected many times. This chain joins TRBV28 and TRBJ1-5; D is unclear. Germline lookup yields CDR1 MDHEN and CDR2 SYDVKM. With 6 bases removed from V and 6 bases from J, the gap between germline ends came to 18 bases. The CDR3 runs to 15 residues. The CDR3: CASSPIGKGPQPQHF. The CDR3 DNA sequence: TGTGCCAGCAGCCCCATAGGGAAAGGGCCTCAGCCCCAGCATTTT.

The V gene is TRBV13, the J gene TRBJ2-3; 11 nucleotides match TRBD2. There are 19 residues in the CDR3. Per germline, CDR1 PRHDT and CDR2 FYEKMQ (reference sequence). V gave up 4 bases and J gave up 0 bases; unmatched junction bases: 12. The CDR3 region is CASSSLLAGDLLSTDTQYF. CDR3 DNA sequence: TGTGCCAGCAGCTCGCTACTAGCGGGGGACCTTCTCAGCACAGATACGCAGTATTTT.

The sample holds a few counts of this clonotype. The chain recombines TRBV27 with TRBJ2-3; TRBD1 matches 8 bases. Germline values: CDR1 MNHEY, CDR2 SMNVEV (reference sequence). Trimming cost V 2 bases and J 4 bases; bases outside gene matches: 14. This CDR3 contains 18 residues. CDR3 residues: CASSLRGQGAKRADTQYF. CDR3 bases: TGTGCCAGCAGTTTAAGAGGGCAGGGGGCTAAACGGGCAGATACGCAGTATTTT.

The chain employs TRBV15 and TRBJ2-1; D possibly uses TRBD1 or TRBD2 (5 bases each). The CDR3 contains 12 residues. The germline V gene has CDR1 LNHNV and CDR2 YYDKDF (reference sequence). Trimming took off 3 bases at V and 9 bases at J, with 9 bases between the two ends. CDR3 loop: CATSRGEIEQFF. CDR3 nucleotides: TGTGCCACCAGCAGGGGGGAGATTGAGCAGTTCTTC.

This clonotype was counted many times. V gene TRBV3-1 combines with J gene TRBJ2-7; tentative D call: TRBD2 (6 bases). The CDR3 extends over 13 amino acids. Trimming removed 1 base from V and 7 bases from J, with 11 bases in between. The germline CDR1 and CDR2 sequences are LGHDT and YNNKEL (reference sequence). The CDR3 region has the DNA TGTGCCAGCAGCCAAGTGGAGGGAGGAGAGCAGTACTTC. Amino acids: CASSQVEGGEQYF.

This clonotype was counted many times. The genes are TRBV12-3 or TRBV12-4 and TRBJ1-6, with no clear D. Deletions cut 5 bases from V and 8 bases from J, with 7 bases between. This CDR3 region has 12 residues. This CDR3 is CASSPDDSPLHF. In DNA, the CDR3 is TGTGCCAGCAGTCCTGACGATTCACCCCTCCACTTT.

This clonotype appeared many times. This chain connects TRBV7-9 to TRBJ1-1; the D is unclear. CDR1 is SEHNR, CDR2 FQNEAQ, per germline (reference sequence). The CDR3 spans 14 residues. Trimming took 1 base from V and 7 from J, leaving 13 bases between them. The CDR3 region is CASSLVRAGFEAFF. The CDR3, as DNA: TGTGCCAGCAGCTTAGTCAGAGCCGGTTTTGAAGCTTTCTTT.

The sample holds many counts of this clonotype. The chain couples TRBV9 to TRBJ2-1; the D gene is possibly TRBD2 (5 bases). Germline values: CDR1 SGDLS, CDR2 YYNGEE. CDR3 size: 14 residues. V lost 4 bases, J lost 4 bases, and 12 bases lay in between. The CDR3: CASSSPPGYNEQFF. The CDR3 region has the DNA TGTGCCAGCAGCTCCCCCCCGGGATACAATGAGCAGTTCTTC.

This clonotype was observed a few times. The chain couples TRBV10-3 to TRBJ2-7; TRBD2 matches 8 bases. Germline CDR1 ENHRY, CDR2 SYGVKD. V dropped 6 bases and J dropped 4; count of bases not matched to a gene: 5. This CDR3 is 13 amino acids long. For the CDR3, the DNA is TGTGCCATCAGGGGACTAGGGGATTACGAGCAGTACTTC. This encodes CAIRGLGDYEQYF.

In this sample, this clonotype turned up a few times. The V gene is TRBV30, the J gene TRBJ1-4; 8 positions match TRBD1. Per germline, CDR1 GTSNPN and CDR2 SVGIG (reference sequence). V dropped 4 bases and J dropped 0; count of bases not matched to a gene: 7. The CDR3 is made up of 16 amino acids. CDR3 amino acids: CAWTQGAKPTNEKLFF. CDR3 DNA sequence: TGTGCCTGGACCCAGGGGGCCAAGCCAACTAATGAAAAACTGTTTTTT.

The chain is built from TRBV20-1 and TRBJ1-1; 8 bases are a match to TRBD1. V dropped 4 bases and J dropped 6; count of bases not matched to a gene: 4. The germline gives CDR1 DFQATT, CDR2 SNEGSKA (reference sequence). The CDR3 length is 12 residues. The CDR3 sequence: CSATPGGAEAFF. CDR3 in DNA: TGCAGTGCTACCCCAGGGGGCGCTGAAGCTTTCTTT.

This chain links TRBV5-6 with TRBJ1-6; 9 bases line up with TRBD1. The CDR3 runs 15 residues. Germline V gives CDR1 SGHDT, CDR2 YYEEEE. Trimming cost V 0 bases and J 9 bases; bases outside gene matches: 4. CDR3 nucleotides: TGTGCCAGCAGCTTGGATGGACAGGGGAGTTCACCCCTCCACTTT. Protein: CASSLDGQGSSPLHF.

This clonotype was counted many times. The rearrangement links TRBV11-2 to TRBJ2-5; 9 nucleotides align to TRBD2. From germline, CDR1 is SGHAT and CDR2 FQNNGV. V dropped 5 bases and J dropped 5; count of bases not matched to a gene: 6. This CDR3 region has 14 residues. CDR3: CASSPSAGGETQYF. CDR3 nucleotides: TGTGCCAGCAGCCCGTCTGCGGGGGGGGAGACCCAGTACTTC.

This clonotype occurred many times. The gene calls are TRBV18 and TRBJ2-5; 9 bases agree with TRBD1. The CDR3 is made up of 15 amino acids. Germline loops: CDR1 KGHSH, CDR2 LQKENI. Unmatched junction bases numbered 4, after V lost 3 bases and J lost 2 bases. The CDR3 reads CASSPRTGDQETQYF. The CDR3 nucleotides read TGTGCCAGCTCACCTCGGACAGGGGATCAAGAGACCCAGTACTTC.

This clonotype was counted ten times or more. The rearrangement links TRBV10-3 to TRBJ2-2; TRBD2 matches 14 bases. Germline V gene sequence: CDR1 ENHRY, CDR2 SYGVKD. With V trimmed by 10 bases and J by 5 bases, 12 bases remained unmatched. CDR3 length equals 17 residues. The CDR3 DNA is TGTGCCACCGAGGGACTAGCGGGGGCCACGTTAACCGGGGAGCTGTTTTTT. This encodes CATEGLAGATLTGELFF.

This clonotype has only a few counts. V and J are TRBV6-6 and TRBJ1-5; a weak D match, TRBD1 (5 bases). Germline-derived CDR1 and CDR2 are MNHNY and SVGAGI (reference sequence). CDR3 length equals 15 residues. V lost 2 bases to trimming and J lost 1 base, with 9 bases between them. The CDR3 DNA reads as TGTGCCAGCAGTTACGGGGGTAGAAGCAATCAGCCCCAGCATTTT. It specifies CASSYGGRSNQPQHF.

The V gene is TRBV12-3 or TRBV12-4, the J gene TRBJ1-1; TRBD1 matches at 8 bases. This CDR3 is 15 amino acids long. V gave up 4 bases and J gave up 3 bases; unmatched junction bases: 7. The CDR3 spells CASSSPQGADTEAFF. The CDR3 nucleotides read TGTGCCAGCAGTTCTCCGCAGGGGGCCGACACTGAAGCTTTCTTT.

The chain combines TRBV9 with TRBJ2-1; TRBD2 agrees at 7 bases. Germline V CDR1 and CDR2: SGDLS, YYNGEE. V lost 6 bases to trimming and J lost 3 bases; unmatched junction nucleotides: 9. CDR3 length equals 15 residues. In DNA, the CDR3 is TGTGCCAGCACCGTGGGGGGGGAGGGCTACAATGAGCAGTTCTTC. This encodes CASTVGGEGYNEQFF.

This clonotype has at least ten counts. The DNA for the CDR3 is TGTGCCAGCAGCTTAGTAGGGGGGGATGAGCAGTTCTTC. It is translated as CASSLVGGDEQFF. The chain is built from TRBV7-2 and TRBJ2-1; D possibly corresponds to TRBD2 (7 bases). This CDR3 comprises 13 residues. Trimming removed 1 base from V and 8 bases from J, with 9 bases in between. Germline CDR1 SGHTA, CDR2 FQGNSA.

This clonotype was counted between two and nine times. The genes are TRBV7-3 and TRBJ2-2, with 11 bases lining up with TRBD2. The germline CDR1 and CDR2 sequences are SGHTA and FQGTGA. Trimming at V came to 5 bases and at J to 1 base, leaving 12 bases not matched to a gene. The CDR3 totals 19 residues. CDR3: CASSPLGGGLAGNTGELFF. In DNA, the CDR3 is TGTGCCAGCAGCCCCCTCGGGGGTGGACTAGCGGGGAACACCGGGGAGCTGTTTTTT.

This clonotype was found many times. The chain recombines TRBV27 with TRBJ2-7; D is unresolved. Trimming removed 5 bases at V and 2 bases at J, with 10 bases between. The CDR3 consists of 13 residues. CDR1 MNHEY and CDR2 SMNVEV come from the germline V gene (reference sequence). CDR3 DNA sequence: TGTGCCAGCAGTATCGGCAGCACCTACGAGCAGTACTTC. Its protein product is CASSIGSTYEQYF.